These 19 T cell receptor beta chains originate from one sample sequenced in a study of shared clonotypes between healthy human individuals. The repertoire was sequenced with immunoSEQ multiplex PCR; TCRdb's copy has only in-frame clones and lacks some. This sample yields 1,400,000 or so clones, of which roughly 98.5% are seen a single time; under 0.45% belongs to the top ten. Sequenced: naive CD4+ T cells sorted from blood. Subset specified: CD45RA+ positively selected. Source of these receptors: a man in his thirties or forties in good health.

This clone came up once. The chain recombines TRBV10-2 with TRBJ2-2; 7 nucleotides match TRBD1. The germline gives CDR1 WSHSY, CDR2 SAAADI. CDR3 length equals 14 residues. V was pared by 9 bases and J by 0 bases, with 4 bases of the junction left unmatched. The DNA for the CDR3 is TGCGCCAGTCGGACAGGCGCGAACACCGGGGAGCTGTTTTTT. Protein sequence: CASRTGANTGELFF.

J is TRBJ1-2 and V is TRBV5-6; TRBD1 is a possible D gene (5 bases). The CDR3 extends over 13 amino acids. Germline V gives CDR1 SGHDT, CDR2 YYEEEE. V lost 2 bases and J lost 8, with 13 bases in between. The CDR3 reads CASSFEGPRGYTF. The CDR3 DNA follows: TGTGCCAGCAGCTTCGAGGGGCCGAGAGGCTACACCTTC.

This clone was seen a single time. This rearrangement joins TRBV14 to TRBJ2-3; unclear D gene. CDR3 length: 15 residues. Germline assignment: CDR1 SGHDN and CDR2 FVKESK. Between the trimmed V and J ends, which lost 1 base and 3 bases, there was a span of 11 bases. The CDR3: CASSQVVGRTDTQYF. CDR3 in DNA: TGTGCCAGCAGCCAAGTAGTGGGAAGGACAGATACGCAGTATTTT.

In the case of this clone: Other DNA variants within this sample encode the same CDR3. The DNA of the CDR3 is TGCGCCAGCAGCTCACAGGGGGGGTCCTACGAGCAGTACTTC. This codes for CASSSQGGSYEQYF. The chain links TRBV5-1 to TRBJ2-7; weak D call: TRBD1 (8 bases). Germline V gene sequence: CDR1 SGHRS, CDR2 YFSETQ. The CDR3 has 14 residues. The V end lost 3 bases, the J end lost 1 base, and 11 bases lay between the germline ends.

This chain connects TRBV2 to TRBJ2-4; D possibly corresponds to TRBD2 (6 bases). The length of the CDR3 is 16 residues. CDR1 is SNHLY and CDR2 is FYNNEI in the germline V gene. The V end lost 5 bases, the J end lost 0 bases, and 14 bases lay between the germline ends. This CDR3 reads CASSQEGPLAKNIQYF. CDR3 DNA: TGTGCCAGCAGTCAGGAGGGTCCTCTAGCCAAAAACATTCAGTACTTC.

This chain uses TRBV19 with TRBJ2-3, with D possibly matching TRBD1 (5 bases). V lost 3 bases to trimming and J lost 0 bases, with 13 bases between them. This CDR3 spans 16 amino acids. Germline CDR1 and CDR2: LNHDA and SQIVND (reference sequence). CDR3 residues: CASSIFGRVSTDTQYF. The CDR3 DNA follows: TGTGCCAGTAGTATTTTTGGCAGGGTTAGCACAGATACGCAGTATTTT.

This chain connects TRBV5-5 to TRBJ2-1; 12 bases fit TRBD2. The CDR3 extends over 15 amino acids. V dropped 3 bases and J dropped 4; count of bases not matched to a gene: 2. The germline CDR1 and CDR2 sequences are SGHKS and YYEKEE (reference sequence). CDR3 in DNA: TGTGCCAGCAGCTCGACTAGCGGGAGTTACAATGAGCAGTTCTTC. Its protein product is CASSSTSGSYNEQFF.

The V call is TRBV5-1, the J call TRBJ1-1; D not certain. Trimming stripped 2 bases from V and 2 bases from J, with 7 bases between. The germline V gene has CDR1 SGHRS and CDR2 YFSETQ. CDR3 length: 13 residues. The CDR3 loop reads CASSFDINTEAFF. The DNA for the CDR3 is TGCGCCAGCAGCTTCGACATAAACACTGAAGCTTTCTTT.

V gene TRBV6-6 combines with J gene TRBJ2-1; D is perhaps TRBD2 (6 bases). This CDR3 comprises 13 residues. Germline V gives CDR1 MNHNY, CDR2 SVGAGI (reference sequence). Trimming removed 8 bases from V and 7 bases from J, with 15 bases in between. CDR3 DNA sequence: TGTGCCAGCTGTGGAGGGACGGGGAATGAGCAGTTCTTC. Translation gives CASCGGTGNEQFF.

This chain joins TRBV19 and TRBJ2-1, with D uncertain. The length of the CDR3 is 13 residues. V lost 4 bases and J lost 4, with 8 bases in between. Germline values: CDR1 LNHDA, CDR2 SQIVND (reference sequence). The DNA for the CDR3 is TGTGCCAGTAGTAACACACGATACAATGAGCAGTTCTTC. It is translated as CASSNTRYNEQFF.

The chain's CDR3 is CASSGETGGMSYEQYF. CDR3 sequence (DNA): TGTGCCAGCAGCGGAGAGACAGGGGGAATGAGCTACGAGCAGTACTTC. The genes are TRBV11-2 and TRBJ2-7; 9 nucleotides line up with TRBD1. With V trimmed by 5 bases and J by 3 bases, 11 bases remained unmatched. Germline CDR1 and CDR2: SGHAT and FQNNGV. This CDR3 comprises 16 residues.

Of note for this clone: One junction end disagrees with the germline gene, perhaps due to a read error. The rearrangement uses TRBV28 and TRBJ2-7, with D perhaps being TRBD1 or TRBD2 (6 bases each). CDR1 MDHEN and CDR2 SYDVKM come from the germline V gene. This CDR3 spans 12 amino acids. The CDR3 loop reads CASTSGGPQLSF. As DNA, the CDR3 is TGTGCCAGCACCTCCGGGGGCCCTCAGCTTTCTTTC.

The chain recombines TRBV7-6 with TRBJ1-4, with TRBD1 as a possible D gene (5 bases). Trimming removed 1 base at V and 8 bases at J, with 14 bases between. CDR1 is SGHVS and CDR2 is FNYEAQ in the germline V gene. CDR3 length: 15 residues. This chain's CDR3 is CASSLVGGTYEKLFF. For the CDR3, the DNA is TGTGCCAGCAGCTTAGTTGGGGGAACCTACGAAAAACTGTTTTTT.

The J gene is TRBJ2-3, the V gene TRBV5-1; 7 nucleotides align to TRBD2. The germline V gene has CDR1 SGHRS and CDR2 YFSETQ. The CDR3 totals 16 residues. Trimming at V came to 2 bases and at J to 4 bases, leaving 10 bases not matched to a gene. As DNA, the CDR3 is TGCGCCAGCAGCTTTACCATGCCGGCGGGAGCAGATACGCAGTATTTT. Its protein is CASSFTMPAGADTQYF.

This clone was seen only once. The CDR3 region is CASSAGNPTNEKLFF. The CDR3 DNA sequence: TGTGCCAGCAGCGCCGGGAATCCAACTAATGAAAAACTGTTTTTT. The chain links TRBV7-9 to TRBJ1-4; no firm D call. The length of the CDR3 is 15 residues. Germline CDR1 is SEHNR and CDR2 is FQNEAQ (reference sequence). Trimming cost V 5 bases and J 0 bases, with 10 bases left between them.

Turning to this clone: The germline gene is not matched at one end of the junction; a read error may be the cause. CDR3 residues: CASAPGLAGVSDEQFF. In DNA, the CDR3 is TGTGCCAGCGCACCAGGTCTAGCGGGAGTATCAGATGAGCAGTTCTTC. V and J are TRBV18 and TRBJ2-1, with TRBD2 identical over 10 bases. Germline CDR1 is KGHSH and CDR2 is LQKENI. There are 16 residues in the CDR3.

This clone came up once. This chain connects TRBV6-6 to TRBJ1-1; no clear D. The V end was cut by 11 bases, the J end by 6 bases, with 16 bases between. CDR1 and CDR2 from the germline V gene are MNHNY and SVGAGI (reference sequence). The CDR3 contains 12 residues. CDR3: CAHSDGRAEAFF. The CDR3 coding sequence is TGTGCCCATTCCGACGGACGAGCTGAAGCTTTCTTT.

This chain links TRBV7-3 with TRBJ2-3; 10 positions agree with TRBD2. Germline values: CDR1 SGHTA, CDR2 FQGTGA. CDR3 length: 16 amino acids. With V trimmed by 2 bases and J by 3 bases, 5 bases remained unmatched. CDR3 residues: CASSLGAGGPTDTQYF. Written as DNA, the CDR3 is TGTGCCAGCAGCTTAGGAGCGGGAGGGCCTACAGATACGCAGTATTTT. Full variable domain (missing parts from reference TRBV7-3 and TRBJ2-3): GAGVSQTPSNKVTEKGKYVELRCDPISGHTALYWYRQSLGQGPEFLIYFQGTGAADDSGLPNDRFFAVRPEGSVSTLKIQRTERGDSAVYLCASSLGAGGPTDTQYFGPGTRLTVL.

J is TRBJ2-5 and V is TRBV4-3; D is unclear. V was clipped by 1 base and J by 1 base, with 7 bases between them. The CDR3 sequence is 14 residues long. Germline V gene sequence: CDR1 LGHNA, CDR2 YSLEER. CDR3 loop: CASSQGPLQETQYF. CDR3 coding DNA: TGCGCCAGCAGCCAAGGCCCCCTCCAAGAGACCCAGTACTTC.